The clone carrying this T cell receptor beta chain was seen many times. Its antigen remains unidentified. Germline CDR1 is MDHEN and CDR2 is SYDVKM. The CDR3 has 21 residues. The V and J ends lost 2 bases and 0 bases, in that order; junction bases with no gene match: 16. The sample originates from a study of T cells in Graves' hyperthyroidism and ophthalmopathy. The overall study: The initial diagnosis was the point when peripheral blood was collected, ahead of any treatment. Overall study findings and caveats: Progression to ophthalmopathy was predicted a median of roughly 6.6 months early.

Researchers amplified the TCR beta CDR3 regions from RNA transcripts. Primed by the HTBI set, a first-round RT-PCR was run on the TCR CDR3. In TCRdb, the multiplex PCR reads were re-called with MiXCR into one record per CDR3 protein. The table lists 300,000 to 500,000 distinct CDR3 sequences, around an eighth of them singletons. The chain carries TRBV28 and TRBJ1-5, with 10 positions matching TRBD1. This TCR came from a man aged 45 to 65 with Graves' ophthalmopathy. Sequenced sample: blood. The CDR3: CASSLPLLGTGERYSNQPQHF. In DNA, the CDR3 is TGTGCCAGCAGTTTACCACTCCTGGGGACAGGGGAGAGGTATAGCAATCAGCCCCAGCATTTT.